This TCR beta chain emerged from a study of blood T cell repertoires in COVID-19. Background on the study: The study drew acute and convalescent COVID-19 samples from the United States, Italy and Spain. From T cells, B-cell-depleted T cells, or PBMCs came the material, which was cDNA or gDNA.

TCRdb's copy holds only in-frame clones and misses some; the assay was immunoSEQ multiplex PCR. This sample has around 120,000 clones; roughly 90% occur once, and the top ten carry 7.6%. The CDR3 totals 14 residues. Trimming took 3 bases from V and 0 from J, leaving 8 bases between them. Germline CDR1 reads KGHSH; CDR2 reads LQKENI. The sample comprised peripheral blood. The chain has TRBV18 and TRBJ1-1; D gene unclear. This sequence was found in a man in his forties or fifties with acute or convalescent COVID-19. CDR3 sequence reads: CASSPTTLNTEAFF. In DNA form, the CDR3 reads TGTGCCAGCTCACCGACAACTCTGAACACTGAAGCTTTCTTT.